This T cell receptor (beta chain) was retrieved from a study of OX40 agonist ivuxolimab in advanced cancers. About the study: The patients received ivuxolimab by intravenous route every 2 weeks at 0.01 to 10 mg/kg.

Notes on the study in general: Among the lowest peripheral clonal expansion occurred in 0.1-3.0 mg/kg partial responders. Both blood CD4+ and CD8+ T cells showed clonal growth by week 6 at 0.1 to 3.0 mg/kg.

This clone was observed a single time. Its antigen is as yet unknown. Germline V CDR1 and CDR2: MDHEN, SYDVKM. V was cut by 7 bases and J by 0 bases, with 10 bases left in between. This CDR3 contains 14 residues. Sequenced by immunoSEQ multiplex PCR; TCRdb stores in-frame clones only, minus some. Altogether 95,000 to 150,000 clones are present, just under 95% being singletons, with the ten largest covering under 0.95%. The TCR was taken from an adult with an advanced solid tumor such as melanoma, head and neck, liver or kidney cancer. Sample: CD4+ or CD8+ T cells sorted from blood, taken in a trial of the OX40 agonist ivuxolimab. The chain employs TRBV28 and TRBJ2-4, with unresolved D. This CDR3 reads CASIDQIAKNIQYF. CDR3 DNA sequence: TGTGCCAGCATTGACCAGATAGCCAAAAACATTCAGTACTTC.